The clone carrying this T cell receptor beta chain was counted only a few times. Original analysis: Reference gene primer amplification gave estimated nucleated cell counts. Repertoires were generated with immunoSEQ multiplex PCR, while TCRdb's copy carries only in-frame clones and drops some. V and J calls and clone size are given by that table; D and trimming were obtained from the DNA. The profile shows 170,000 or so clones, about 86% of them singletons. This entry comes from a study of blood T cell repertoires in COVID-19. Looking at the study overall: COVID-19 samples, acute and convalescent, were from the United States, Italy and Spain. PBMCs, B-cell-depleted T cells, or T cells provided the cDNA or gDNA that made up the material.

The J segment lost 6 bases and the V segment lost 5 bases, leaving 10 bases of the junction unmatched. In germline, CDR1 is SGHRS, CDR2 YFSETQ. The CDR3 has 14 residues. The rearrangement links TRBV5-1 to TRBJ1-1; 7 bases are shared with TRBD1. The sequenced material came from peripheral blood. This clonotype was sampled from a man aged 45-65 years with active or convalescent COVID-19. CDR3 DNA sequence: TGCGCCAGCAGGGGAGACAGGGTCCGGGCTGAAGCTTTCTTT. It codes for CASRGDRVRAEAFF. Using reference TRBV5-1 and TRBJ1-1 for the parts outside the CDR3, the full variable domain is KAGVTQTPRYLIKTRGQQVTLSCSPISGHRSVSWYQQTPGQGLQFLFEYFSETQRNKGNFPGRFSGRQFSNSRSEMNVSTLELGDSALYLCASRGDRVRAEAFFGQGTRLTVV.